The clone carrying this TCR beta chain has a single count. What it recognizes is unknown. The record originates from a study of shared clonotypes between healthy human individuals. Turning to the study itself: Donors had three CD4 naive, three CD4 memory, two CD8 naive and one CD8 memory plate apiece.

Germline V lookup: CDR1 SGHTA, CDR2 FQGNSA. Trimming cost V 3 bases and J 4 bases, with 18 bases left between them. The CDR3 contains 16 residues. Here immunoSEQ multiplex PCR was the method, and the copy in TCRdb shows in-frame clones only, minus some. Of some 2.4 million clones in the sample, over 85% were seen once. Overall study results and limits: Few donors restricted represented genetic and exposure-history diversity.

The TCR was taken from a man aged 18 to 30 in good health. Some clones in this sample may be carry-over from other donors' samples. Sample: naive CD4+ T cells from PBMCs. Subset denoted: CD45RA+ positively selected. This sequence joins TRBV7-2 and TRBJ1-2; D unclear. The chain's CDR3 is CASSFRPAPTLYGYTF. In DNA, the CDR3 is TGTGCCAGCAGCTTTAGACCTGCCCCGACCCTCTATGGCTACACCTTC.